Listed here are 21 T cell receptor beta chains from one sample, sequenced in a study of CD8+ T cells in alopecia areata. The treatment denotes: oral pan-JAK inhibitor, 5-10 mg twice daily. Reverse transcribed after extraction, RNA yielded cDNA as the sequencing template. Sequencing was performed with immunoSEQ multiplex PCR; in TCRdb, only in-frame clones are kept and a portion is missing. The sample shows over 250,000 clones, about three fifths of them seen only once. This specimen consisted of CD4+ T cells sorted from blood, obtained around week 53, from a patient treated with tofacitinib. These receptors were collected from a human donor with alopecia areata.

The chain combines TRBV29-1 with TRBJ1-4, with TRBD1 as a possible D gene (6 bases). Trimming took off 8 bases at V and 7 bases at J, with 14 bases between the two ends. This CDR3 has 12 amino acids. Per the germline V gene, CDR1 is SQVTM and CDR2 is ANQGSEA. CDR3 in amino acids: CSLTGYREKLFF. In DNA form, the CDR3 reads TGCAGCCTTACAGGGTATCGTGAAAAACTGTTTTTT.

The chain employs TRBV4-3 and TRBJ1-2, with D possibly being TRBD1 (5 bases). Deletions cut 0 bases from V and 5 bases from J, with 13 bases between. This CDR3 has 15 amino acids. Per germline, CDR1 LGHNA and CDR2 YSLEER. This CDR3 reads CASSQDLSGRYGYTF. The CDR3 DNA reads as TGCGCCAGCAGCCAAGATCTTTCAGGGAGGTATGGCTACACCTTC.

This clone was observed a single time. The V call is TRBV30, the J call TRBJ2-3, with D perhaps matching TRBD1 (6 bases). V gave up 6 bases and J gave up 2 bases, with 15 bases separating them. Looked up from germline, CDR1 is GTSNPN and CDR2 is SVGIG (reference sequence). The CDR3 runs to 14 residues. The CDR3 here is CACPGTPFTDTQYF. As DNA, the CDR3 is TGTGCCTGCCCCGGGACACCATTCACAGATACGCAGTATTTT. Together with reference TRBV30 and TRBJ2-3, the CDR3 gives the full variable domain: SQTIHQWPATLVQPVGSPLSLECTVEGTSNPNLYWYRQAAGRGLQLLFYSVGIGQISSEVPQNLSASRPQDRQFILSSKKLLLSDSGFYLCACPGTPFTDTQYFGPGTRLTVL.

The genes are TRBV9 and TRBJ1-2; D not resolved. CDR3 size: 15 residues. The V gene's germline CDR1 is SGDLS and CDR2 YYNGEE. The V end lost 3 bases, the J end lost 6 bases, and 18 bases lay between the germline ends. CDR3 amino acids: CASSGSRRRGDGYTF. DNA of the CDR3: TGTGCCAGCAGCGGATCCCGCCGTCGAGGAGATGGCTACACCTTC.

The V call is TRBV30, the J call TRBJ2-2; D tentatively reads TRBD1 or TRBD2 (6 bases each). CDR3 size: 13 residues. V gave up 4 bases and J gave up 5 bases, with 11 bases separating them. Germline V gene data show CDR1 as GTSNPN and CDR2 as SVGIG (reference sequence). The CDR3, as DNA: TGTGCCTGGAACCGGGGGCGGACCGGGGAGCTGTTTTTT. Its translation: CAWNRGRTGELFF.

The chain links TRBV30 to TRBJ1-3; no firm D call. V was clipped by 0 bases and J by 4 bases, with 4 bases between them. Per the germline V gene, CDR1 is GTSNPN and CDR2 is SVGIG (reference sequence). The CDR3 loop spans 12 amino acids. The CDR3, as DNA: TGTGCCTGGAGTGTAGACGGAAACACCATATATTTT. Translated: CAWSVDGNTIYF.

This clone was detected only a few times. V and J are TRBV5-1 and TRBJ1-1, with TRBD1 identical over 7 bases. The V and J ends lost 5 bases and 0 bases, in that order; junction bases with no gene match: 7. The CDR3 sequence is 15 residues long. In germline, CDR1 is SGHRS, CDR2 YFSETQ. CDR3 loop: CASSSAGQMNTEAFF. CDR3 sequence (DNA): TGCGCCAGCAGTTCGGCGGGACAGATGAACACTGAAGCTTTCTTT.

The CDR3 loop is CASSLRGARTDTQYF. For the CDR3, the DNA is TGTGCCAGCAGTTTAAGGGGGGCTCGGACAGATACGCAGTATTTT. The rearrangement links TRBV27 to TRBJ2-3; D tentatively fits TRBD1 or TRBD2 (6 bases each). Germline assignment: CDR1 MNHEY and CDR2 SMNVEV (reference sequence). This CDR3 has 15 residues. Trimming left V 2 bases short and J 3 bases short, with 12 bases between.

The genes are TRBV2 and TRBJ1-5; D gene uncertain. The CDR3 spans 13 residues. Germline CDR1 SNHLY, CDR2 FYNNEI. Trimming cost V 7 bases and J 4 bases, with 11 bases left between them. CDR3 coding DNA: TGTGCCAGCAAAGGGCCAACTAATCAGCCCCAGCATTTT. It translates to CASKGPTNQPQHF. Variable domain in full (rest from reference TRBV2 and TRBJ1-5): EPEVTQTPSHQVTQMGQEVILRCVPISNHLYFYWYRQILGQKVEFLVSFYNNEISEKSEIFDDQFSVERPDGSNFTLKIRSTKLEDSAMYFCASKGPTNQPQHFGDGTRLSIL.

In this sample, this clone turned up a few times. The same CDR3 is also encoded by other DNA sequences in this sample. This chain links TRBV29-1 with TRBJ2-5, with D unresolved. The germline gives CDR1 SQVTM, CDR2 ANQGSEA. The length of the CDR3 is 10 residues. The V and J ends lost 6 bases and 2 bases respectively, with 4 bases between them. For the CDR3, the DNA is TGCAGCGTCGCTCAAGAGACCCAGTACTTC. The encoded protein is CSVAQETQYF.

The J gene is TRBJ2-7, the V gene TRBV27; D gene unclear. CDR1 is MNHEY and CDR2 is SMNVEV in the germline V gene (reference sequence). Trimming pared 6 bases from V and 1 base from J, leaving 13 bases between. The CDR3 is 14 residues long. CDR3 in DNA: TGTGCCAGCAGCCCCCCGGGCAAGTCCTACGAGCAGTACTTC. Protein: CASSPPGKSYEQYF.

This clone was counted only a few times. This rearrangement joins TRBV4-3 to TRBJ2-7; the D gene is possibly TRBD2 (5 bases). This CDR3 has 12 amino acids. Trimming cost V 4 bases and J 8 bases, with 12 bases left between them. Germline loops: CDR1 LGHNA, CDR2 YSLEER. DNA for the CDR3: TGCGCCAGCAGCCCGGACTCCGGCAAGCAGTACTTC. This translates into CASSPDSGKQYF.

The V gene is TRBV4-2, the J gene TRBJ1-6, with TRBD1 matching over 7 bases. The length of the CDR3 is 14 residues. Germline assignment: CDR1 LGHNA and CDR2 YNFKEQ. With 5 bases clipped from V and 9 bases from J, the junction kept 7 bases outside the gene matches. This chain's CDR3 is CASSYPGGASPLHF. The CDR3, as DNA: TGTGCCAGCAGCTACCCAGGGGGGGCTTCACCCCTCCACTTT.

The V and J genes are TRBV15 and TRBJ2-2; 7 nucleotides line up with TRBD1. Germline CDR1 LNHNV, CDR2 YYDKDF (reference sequence). The CDR3 totals 14 residues. The V and J ends lost 8 bases and 7 bases, in that order; junction bases with no gene match: 10. This CDR3 reads CATHAGGNLGELFF. The CDR3 DNA reads as TGTGCCACCCACGCAGGGGGTAATCTCGGGGAGCTGTTTTTT.

The chain has TRBV5-5 and TRBJ2-3; weak D call: TRBD1 (6 bases). V dropped 3 bases and J dropped 0 bases, with 11 bases sitting between them. The germline gives CDR1 SGHKS, CDR2 YYEKEE (reference sequence). This CDR3 has 15 amino acids. DNA of the CDR3: TGTGCCAGCAGCTCCCGACAGGAAAGCACAGATACGCAGTATTTT. Residues: CASSSRQESTDTQYF.

This clone was counted a single time. The chain couples TRBV11-3 to TRBJ1-6; D gene ambiguous. This CDR3 region has 13 residues. V shed 0 bases and J shed 13 bases, with 10 bases lying between them. Germline V gene sequence: CDR1 SGHNT, CDR2 YENEEA. The CDR3 reads CASSLEVGGPLHF. Written as DNA, the CDR3 is TGTGCCAGCAGCTTAGAGGTTGGAGGGCCCCTCCACTTT.

V usage is TRBV11-3 and J usage is TRBJ2-1; the D gene is possibly TRBD2 (6 bases). The CDR3 is 16 residues long. Germline CDR1 and CDR2: SGHNT and YENEEA. V dropped 2 bases and J dropped 5 bases, with 16 bases sitting between them. CDR3 in amino acids: CASSLNRGGTHNEQFF. CDR3 nucleotides: TGTGCCAGCAGCTTAAACCGGGGCGGGACCCACAATGAGCAGTTCTTC.

There are a few counts of this clone. The rearrangement joins TRBV6-6 to TRBJ2-5; TRBD2 is a possible D gene (7 bases). CDR1 MNHNY and CDR2 SVGAGI come from the germline V gene (reference sequence). V was clipped by 4 bases and J by 5 bases, with 14 bases between them. This CDR3 region has 14 residues. The CDR3 sequence is CASSSPGGAETQYF. CDR3 sequence (DNA): TGTGCCAGCAGTTCCCCTGGGGGGGCCGAGACCCAGTACTTC.

This clone was observed at least ten times. The J gene is TRBJ2-6, the V gene TRBV4-3, with 9 bases identical to TRBD2. The V segment lost 4 bases and the J segment 5 bases; nucleotides outside the gene matches: 15. Germline V CDR1 and CDR2: LGHNA, YSLEER. The CDR3 has 19 residues. CDR3 sequence: CASSRGRGKGTLRANVLTF. The CDR3 nucleotides are TGCGCCAGCAGCCGCGGGAGGGGGAAGGGTACTCTGAGGGCCAACGTCCTGACTTTC.

In its sample, this clone was seen once. The gene calls are TRBV29-1 and TRBJ1-1; TRBD1 agrees at 7 bases. Germline trimming cut 6 bases from V and 7 bases from J; bases unmatched to any gene: 8. The CDR3 extends over 12 amino acids. Germline CDR1 SQVTM, CDR2 ANQGSEA. CDR3 sequence reads: CSVQTGKVEAFF. CDR3 nucleotide sequence: TGCAGCGTCCAGACAGGGAAGGTTGAAGCTTTCTTT.

The V call is TRBV2, the J call TRBJ1-2, with a weak D call TRBD1 (6 bases). Germline CDR1 and CDR2: SNHLY and FYNNEI. The length of the CDR3 is 13 residues. Deletions cut 1 base from V and 8 bases from J, with 11 bases between. Here the CDR3 DNA reads TGTGCCAGCAGTGAAGGGCAGGGGATAGGCTACACCTTC. Translating gives CASSEGQGIGYTF.